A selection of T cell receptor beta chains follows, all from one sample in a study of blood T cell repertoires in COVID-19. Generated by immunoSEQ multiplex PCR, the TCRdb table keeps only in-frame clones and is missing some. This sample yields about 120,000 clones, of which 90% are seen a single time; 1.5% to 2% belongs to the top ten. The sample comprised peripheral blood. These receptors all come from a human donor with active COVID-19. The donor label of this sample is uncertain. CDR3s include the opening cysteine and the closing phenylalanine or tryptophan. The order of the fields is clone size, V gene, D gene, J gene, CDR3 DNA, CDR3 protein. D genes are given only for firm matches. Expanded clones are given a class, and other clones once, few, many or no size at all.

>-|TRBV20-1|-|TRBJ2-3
TGCAGTGCCGCGGCCGGAGATACGCAGTATTTT
CSAAAGDTQYF
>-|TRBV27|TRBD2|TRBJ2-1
TGTGCCAGCAGTTTCTTAACGGGGGGGCGGGATGAGCAGTTCTTC
CASSFLTGGRDEQFF
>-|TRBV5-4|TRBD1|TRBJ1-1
TGTGCCAGCAGCTTCCGGGACAGGAACACTGAAGCTTTCTTT
CASSFRDRNTEAFF
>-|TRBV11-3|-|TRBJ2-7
TGTGCCAGCAGCTTCGGCAGGGGCGAGCAGTACTTC
CASSFGRGEQYF
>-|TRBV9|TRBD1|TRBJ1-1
TGTGCCAGCAGCGTAGTTGGAGTGGCTGTACAGGGGGGGTCGCGGGTCCGGAACACTGAAGCTTTCTTT
CASSVVGVAVQGGSRVRNTEAFF
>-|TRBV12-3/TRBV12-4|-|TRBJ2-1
TGTGCCAGCAGTTGGACACCCTACAATGAGCAGTTCTTC
CASSWTPYNEQFF
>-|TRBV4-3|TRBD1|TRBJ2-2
TGCGCCAGCAGCCGCCGGACAGGGGAGAACACCGGGGAGCTGTTTTTT
CASSRRTGENTGELFF
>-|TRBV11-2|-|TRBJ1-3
TGTGCCAGCAGCTTAGGACGGAGCTCTGGAAACACCATATATTTT
CASSLGRSSGNTIYF
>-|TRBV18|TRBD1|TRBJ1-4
TGTGCCAGCTCACCACTTCGACACGGGACAGGTGTGGAAAAACTGTTTTTT
CASSPLRHGTGVEKLFF
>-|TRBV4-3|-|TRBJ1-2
TGCGCCAGCAGCCAAGAGGGTTTGGCAGCGGACTATGGCTACACCTTC
CASSQEGLAADYGYTF
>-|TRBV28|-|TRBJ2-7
TGTGCCAGCAGTTTCTCCAGTGTCAAGCAGTACTTC
CASSFSSVKQYF
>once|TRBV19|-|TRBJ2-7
TGTGCCAGTAGTACCGGGTACGAGCAGTACTTC
CASSTGYEQYF
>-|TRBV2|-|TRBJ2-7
TGTGCCACCTCGGGTTACGAGCAGTACTTC
CATSGYEQYF
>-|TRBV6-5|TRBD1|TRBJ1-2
TGTGCCAGCAGCGACAGGGGGCCTGGCGGCTACACCTTC
CASSDRGPGGYTF
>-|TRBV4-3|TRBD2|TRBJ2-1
TGCGCCAGCAGCCAGCCCGGACTAGCGGGGGGCAATGAGCAGTTCTTC
CASSQPGLAGGNEQFF
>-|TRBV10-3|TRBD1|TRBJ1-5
TGTGCCATCAGTGAAAACCTCGGACGGGACAGCGAACTTCCTAGCAATCAGCCCCAGCATTTT
CAISENLGRDSELPSNQPQHF
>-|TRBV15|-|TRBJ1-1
TGTGCCACCAGCAGAGAAGACAGAACTGAAGCTTTCTTT
CATSREDRTEAFF
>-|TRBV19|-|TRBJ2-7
TGTGCCAGTAGATCCTCAGGCTACGAGCAGTACTTC
CASRSSGYEQYF
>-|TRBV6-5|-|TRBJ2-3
TGTGCCAGCAAAGAGGCAGATACGCAGTATTTT
CASKEADTQYF
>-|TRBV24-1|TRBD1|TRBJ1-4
TGTGCCACCAGTGACATTGACAGGGGGAGTGAAAAACTGTTTTTT
CATSDIDRGSEKLFF
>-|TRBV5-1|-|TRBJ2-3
TGCGCCAGCAGCTTGGGTCTAGGCACAGATACGCAGTATTTT
CASSLGLGTDTQYF
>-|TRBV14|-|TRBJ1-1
TGTGCCAGCAGCCGAGAAGGGGTCTTGGCCACTGAAGCTTTCTTT
CASSREGVLATEAFF
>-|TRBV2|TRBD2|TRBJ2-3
TGTGCCAGCAGTGTTGTGCGGCGGGGGGGGGATACGCAGTATTTT
CASSVVRRGGDTQYF
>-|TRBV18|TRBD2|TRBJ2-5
TGTGCCAGCTCACCCCGATTTAAGAGGGAGGGAGGGGAGACCCAGTACTTC
CASSPRFKREGGETQYF
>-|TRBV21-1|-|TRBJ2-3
TGTGCCAGCAGTGAATGGGAGGGGGATAGGGATACGCAGTATTTT
CASSEWEGDRDTQYF
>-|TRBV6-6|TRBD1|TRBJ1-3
TGTGCCAGCACGTCGACAGGGGGGTCTGGAAACACCATATATTTT
CASTSTGGSGNTIYF
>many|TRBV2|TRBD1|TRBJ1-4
TGTGCCAGCAAGAGGGACAGGGGAACTAATGAAAAACTGTTTTTT
CASKRDRGTNEKLFF
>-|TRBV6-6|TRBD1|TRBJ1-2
TGTGCCAGCAGAAGACCAGGGGGCTTATACGGCTACACCTTC
CASRRPGGLYGYTF
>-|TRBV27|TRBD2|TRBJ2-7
TGTGCCAGCAGTCTCCGCGGGGGGGTGACCTACGAGCAGTACTTC
CASSLRGGVTYEQYF
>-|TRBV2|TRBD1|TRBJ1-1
TGTGCCAGCAGTTTCTCCGACAGGGATGTGACTGAAGCTTTCTTT
CASSFSDRDVTEAFF
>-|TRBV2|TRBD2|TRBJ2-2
TGTGCCAGCAGGGGAGGGATCGGGGAGCTGTTTTTT
CASRGGIGELFF
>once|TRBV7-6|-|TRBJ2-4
TGTGCCAGCAGCGATCAAATTGGGGGGAAAACCAAAAACATTCAGTACTTC
CASSDQIGGKTKNIQYF
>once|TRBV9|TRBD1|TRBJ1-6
TGTGCCAGCAGCGTAGGGTCAGGGGGCGAGTCACCCCTCCACTTT
CASSVGSGGESPLHF
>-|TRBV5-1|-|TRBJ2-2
TGCGCCAGCAGCGGGTTAGAGGACACCGGGGAGCTGTTTTTT
CASSGLEDTGELFF
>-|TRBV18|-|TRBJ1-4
TGTGCCAGCTCACCCGGACTTGGTGAAAAACTGTTTTTT
CASSPGLGEKLFF
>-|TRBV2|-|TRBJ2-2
TGTGCCAGCAGTGATCGGTTTAAGCGGCTCACCGGGGAGCTGTTTTTT
CASSDRFKRLTGELFF
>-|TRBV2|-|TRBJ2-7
TGTGCCAGCAGTGTGGGCGTGGGCGTCTACGAGCAGTACTTC
CASSVGVGVYEQYF
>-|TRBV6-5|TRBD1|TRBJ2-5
TGTGCCAGCAGTCAACTTTCCGGGACAGGGGCCCAGTACTTC
CASSQLSGTGAQYF
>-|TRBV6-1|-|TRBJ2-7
TGTGCCAGCAGTGAGCTATTAAAGTACTTC
CASSELLKYF
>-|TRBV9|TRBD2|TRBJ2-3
TGTGCCAGCAGCGAGGGACTAGCGAACACAGATACGCAGTATTTT
CASSEGLANTDTQYF